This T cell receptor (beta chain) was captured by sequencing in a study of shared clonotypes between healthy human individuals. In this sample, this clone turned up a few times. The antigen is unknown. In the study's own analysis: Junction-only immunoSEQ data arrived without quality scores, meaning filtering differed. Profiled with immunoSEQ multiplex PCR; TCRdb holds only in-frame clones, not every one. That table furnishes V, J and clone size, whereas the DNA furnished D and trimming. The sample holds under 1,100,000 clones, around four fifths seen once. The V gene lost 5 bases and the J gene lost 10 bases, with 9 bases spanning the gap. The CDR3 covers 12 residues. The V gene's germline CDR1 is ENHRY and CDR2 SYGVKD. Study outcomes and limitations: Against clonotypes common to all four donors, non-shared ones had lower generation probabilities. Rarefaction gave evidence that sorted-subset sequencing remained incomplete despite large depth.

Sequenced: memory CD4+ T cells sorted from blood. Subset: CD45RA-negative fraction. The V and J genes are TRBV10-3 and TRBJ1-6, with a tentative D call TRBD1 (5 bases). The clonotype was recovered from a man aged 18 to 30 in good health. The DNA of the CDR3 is TGTGCCATCAGTAGGGGTCTCTCACCCCTCCACTTT. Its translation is CAISRGLSPLHF.